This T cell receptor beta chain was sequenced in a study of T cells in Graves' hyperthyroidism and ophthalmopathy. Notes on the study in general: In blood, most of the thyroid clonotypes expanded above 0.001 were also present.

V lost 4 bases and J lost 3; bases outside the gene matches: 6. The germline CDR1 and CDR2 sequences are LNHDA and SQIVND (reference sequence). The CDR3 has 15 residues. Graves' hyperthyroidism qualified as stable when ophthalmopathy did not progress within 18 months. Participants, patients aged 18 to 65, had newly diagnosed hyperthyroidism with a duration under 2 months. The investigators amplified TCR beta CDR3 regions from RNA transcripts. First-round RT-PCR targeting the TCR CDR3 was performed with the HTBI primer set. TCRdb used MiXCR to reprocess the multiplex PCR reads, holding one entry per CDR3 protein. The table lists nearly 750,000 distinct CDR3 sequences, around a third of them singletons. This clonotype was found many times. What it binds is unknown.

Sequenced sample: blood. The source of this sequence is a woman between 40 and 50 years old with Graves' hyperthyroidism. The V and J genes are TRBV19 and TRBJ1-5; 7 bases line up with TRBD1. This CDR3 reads CASSTQQGNNQPQHF. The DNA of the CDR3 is TGTGCCAGTAGTACCCAACAGGGGAACAATCAGCCCCAGCATTTT.